The present T cell receptor (beta chain) was sequenced within a study of molecular identifiers for immune sequencing clone quantification. Germline values: CDR1 SGHKS, CDR2 YYEKEE (reference sequence). The CDR3 is 14 amino acids. V was cut by 2 bases and J by 1 base, with 9 bases left in between. Sorting recovered naive CD8 T cells on a CD8+CD4-CCR7+CD45RA+ profile. TCRdb reprocessed the PCR reads via MiXCR and lists one record per CDR3 protein. The profile shows approximately 550,000 distinct CDR3 sequences, roughly 23% of them singletons. This clonotype was counted ten times or more. The chain is built from TRBV5-5 and TRBJ1-1, with TRBD1 as a possible D gene (5 bases). The clonotype originates from a human donor in good health. Some libraries in this study had Jurkat cell RNA spiked in. The sample was naive CD8+ T cells from blood, with Jurkat cell RNA spiked in. Described subset: FACS-sorted CD8+CD4-CCR7+CD45RA+ naive T cells. The CDR3, as DNA: TGTGCCAGCAGCTTCTCTCAGGGGAACACTGAAGCTTTCTTT. It specifies CASSFSQGNTEAFF.